Sequencing of this T cell receptor beta chain was carried out in a study of Tregs in tolerant kidney transplant recipients. TCRdb's table, derived via immunoSEQ multiplex PCR, lists solely in-frame clones and lacks some. Listed are tens of thousands of clones; approximately 0.78% falls within the top ten. About this clone: The read falls 3 residues short of the CDR3 end, and the missing part is taken from the germline J gene.

Germline lookup yields CDR1 SGHRS and CDR2 YFSETQ. Trimming pared 4 bases from V and 5 bases from J, leaving 12 bases between. The CDR3 runs to 14 residues. The source is a human donor who received a combined kidney and bone marrow transplant. The J gene is TRBJ1-4, the V gene TRBV5-1; perhaps TRBD1 as D (5 bases). The specimen comprised CD4+ T cells from blood, sampled before the transplant. Partial CDR3 DNA: TGCGCCAGCAGCCTCACCGGGGGAAATGAAAAA. Translated, it gives CASSLTGGNEK. The complete CDR3 protein is CASSLTGGNEKLFF.